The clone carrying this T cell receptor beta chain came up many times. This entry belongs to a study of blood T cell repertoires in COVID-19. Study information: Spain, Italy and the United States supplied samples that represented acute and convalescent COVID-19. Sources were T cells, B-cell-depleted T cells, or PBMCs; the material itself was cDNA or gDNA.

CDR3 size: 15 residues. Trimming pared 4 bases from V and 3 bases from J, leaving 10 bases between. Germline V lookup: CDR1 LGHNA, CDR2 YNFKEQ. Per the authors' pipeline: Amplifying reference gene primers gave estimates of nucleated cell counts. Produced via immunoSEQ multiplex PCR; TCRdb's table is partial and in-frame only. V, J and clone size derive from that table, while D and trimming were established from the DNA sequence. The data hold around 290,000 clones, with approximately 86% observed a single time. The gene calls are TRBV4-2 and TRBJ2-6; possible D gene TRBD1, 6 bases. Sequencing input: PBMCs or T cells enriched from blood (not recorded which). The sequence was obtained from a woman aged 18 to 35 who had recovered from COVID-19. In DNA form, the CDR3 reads TGTGCCAGCAGCCTCACAGGGAGTGGGGCCAACGTCCTGACTTTC. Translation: CASSLTGSGANVLTF.